This T cell receptor (beta chain) was sequenced during a study of blood T cell repertoires in COVID-19. At the level of the study: Whether acute or convalescent, the COVID-19 samples came from the United States, Italy and Spain.

The protocol was immunoSEQ multiplex PCR, while the TCRdb copy is restricted to in-frame clones and leaves out a portion. The repertoire holds 55,000 to 90,000 clones, with approximately 90% as singletons. The V gene's germline CDR1 is KGHSH and CDR2 LQKENI. There are 14 residues in the CDR3. V was shortened by 3 bases and J by 9 bases, with 15 bases between the two germline ends. The material sequenced was peripheral blood. The chain has TRBV18 and TRBJ2-1; no firm D call. The receptor was isolated from a human donor in a cohort sampled during active COVID-19. Written as DNA, the CDR3 is TGTGCCAGCTCACCCCTCTTGAATAGCCCTGAGCAGTTCTTC. Translated, it gives CASSPLLNSPEQFF.